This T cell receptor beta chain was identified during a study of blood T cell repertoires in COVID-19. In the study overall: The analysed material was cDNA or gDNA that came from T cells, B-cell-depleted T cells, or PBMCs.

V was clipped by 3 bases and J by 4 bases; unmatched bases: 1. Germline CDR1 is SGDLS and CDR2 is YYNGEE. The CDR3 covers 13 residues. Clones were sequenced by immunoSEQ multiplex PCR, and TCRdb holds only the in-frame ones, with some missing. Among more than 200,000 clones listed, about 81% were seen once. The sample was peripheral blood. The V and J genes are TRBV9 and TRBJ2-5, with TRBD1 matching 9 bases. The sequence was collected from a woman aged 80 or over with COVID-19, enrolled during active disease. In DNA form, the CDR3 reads TGTGCCAGCAGCGGGACAGGGGCAGAGACCCAGTACTTC. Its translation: CASSGTGAETQYF. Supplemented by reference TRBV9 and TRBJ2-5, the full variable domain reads DSGVTQTPKHLITATGQRVTLRCSPRSGDLSVYWYQQSLDQGLQFLIQYYNGEERAKGNILERFSAQQFPDLHSELNLSSLELGDSALYFCASSGTGAETQYFGPGTRLLVL.